Below are 4 T cell receptor beta chains sequenced from a single sample in a study of blood T cell repertoires in COVID-19. TCRdb keeps only in-frame clones here, not all; method: immunoSEQ multiplex PCR. Among more than 55,000 clones listed, about 91% were seen once. The sequencing input was peripheral blood. The receptor source for this set is a man aged 55 to 70 with acute or convalescent COVID-19.

The chain couples TRBV7-9 to TRBJ1-1, with TRBD1 identical over 8 bases. V shed 5 bases and J 6 bases; nucleotides not matched to a gene: 11. CDR1 and CDR2 (germline): SEHNR, FQNEAQ (reference sequence). The CDR3 is 15 amino acids. CDR3 coding DNA: TGTGCCAGCAGCCACGGGGCAGGGGGCCCCCCTGAAGCTTTCTTT. Protein sequence: CASSHGAGGPPEAFF.

This rearrangement joins TRBV18 to TRBJ2-6; 8 bases match TRBD2. The V gene's germline CDR1 is KGHSH and CDR2 LQKENI. CDR3 length equals 18 residues. The V and J ends lost 3 bases and 2 bases, in that order; junction bases with no gene match: 9. CDR3: CASSPRGAGGAGANVLTF. CDR3 nucleotides: TGTGCCAGCTCACCCCGGGGTGCGGGGGGCGCTGGGGCCAACGTCCTGACTTTC.

The chain recombines TRBV3-1 (or the pseudogene TRBV3-2) with TRBJ1-4; TRBD1 is a possible D gene (5 bases). The germline CDR1 and CDR2 sequences are LGHDT and YNNKEL (reference sequence). This CDR3 has 16 amino acids. The V and J ends lost 0 bases and 7 bases respectively, with 15 bases between them. The CDR3 protein is CASSQDLSGLGEKLFF. Here the CDR3 DNA reads TGTGCCAGCAGCCAAGATTTGTCAGGGCTAGGTGAAAAACTGTTTTTT.

V and J are TRBV7-9 and TRBJ2-3, with a weak D call TRBD2 (6 bases). Germline CDR1 and CDR2: SEHNR and FQNEAQ (reference sequence). V lost 5 bases and J 1 base, leaving 19 bases between the germline ends. This CDR3 comprises 17 residues. The CDR3 nucleotides are TGTGCCAGCAGCCCGATTGTGGGGAGGAGGGGCACAGATACGCAGTATTTT. Protein: CASSPIVGRRGTDTQYF.